The entry below gives a single T cell receptor (beta chain) sequence along with its context. This record belongs to a study of control samples from healthy donors and cancer patients. The CDR3 runs 18 residues. Germline V gives CDR1 SGHDT, CDR2 YYEEEE. V was pared by 5 bases and J by 4 bases, with 27 bases between. The table came from immunoSEQ multiplex PCR; TCRdb's copy has only in-frame clones and leaves some out. There are approximately 37,000 clones in the sample; about 86% occur only once, and about a fifth lies in the top ten. This TCR was recovered from a woman aged 55-70 years with lung cancer. V is TRBV5-6 and J is TRBJ1-2, with D perhaps matching TRBD1 (6 bases). What was sequenced was PBMCs. The CDR3 DNA reads as TGTGCCAGCAGACCCGATCGAGGACAGTTCATTGTTCGCTATGGCTACACCTTC. Protein product: CASRPDRGQFIVRYGYTF. The complete variable domain, with remaining parts taken from reference TRBV5-6 and TRBJ1-2, reads DAGVTQSPTHLIKTRGQQVTLRCSPKSGHDTVSWYQQALGQGPQFIFQYYEEEERQRGNFPDRFSGHQFPNYSSELNVNALLLGDSALYLCASRPDRGQFIVRYGYTFGSGTRLTVV.